The 22 T cell receptor beta chains given below trace back to one sample, sequenced in a study of cytomegalovirus exposure and HLA in healthy donors. Amplification used 60 Vbeta primers and 13 Jbeta primers. Clones were read by immunoSEQ multiplex PCR, and TCRdb kept only the in-frame ones, dropping some. The table shows roughly 130,000 clones, with about 85% occurring only once. The specimen was PBMCs. The origin of the receptors is a boy aged 5-17 years in good health and CMV-seronegative.

The rearrangement links TRBV5-6 to TRBJ1-5; 8 nucleotides agree with TRBD1. The CDR3 totals 16 residues. Germline loops: CDR1 SGHDT, CDR2 YYEEEE. J was trimmed by 3 bases and V by 4 bases; bases with no gene match: 9. The CDR3 sequence: CASSQRKTGANQPQHF. DNA of the CDR3: TGTGCCAGCAGCCAACGAAAGACAGGGGCCAATCAGCCCCAGCATTTT.

The sample holds one count of this clone. This rearrangement joins TRBV4-2 to TRBJ2-3; TRBD2 matches at 9 bases. V shed 0 bases and J 3 bases; nucleotides not matched to a gene: 10. This CDR3 region has 18 residues. CDR1 and CDR2 from the germline V gene are LGHNA and YNFKEQ. Here the CDR3 reads CASSQDLPSGIGTDTQYF. DNA for the CDR3: TGTGCCAGCAGCCAAGATCTCCCTAGCGGGATTGGGACAGATACGCAGTATTTT.

The chain carries TRBV19 and TRBJ1-5; D perhaps matches TRBD1 (5 bases). The germline CDR1 and CDR2 sequences are LNHDA and SQIVND (reference sequence). CDR3 length: 15 residues. V lost 4 bases, J lost 0 bases, and 10 bases lay in between. The CDR3 region has the DNA TGTGCCAGTAGTAGCGGGGGTCTTAGCAATCAGCCCCAGCATTTT. It translates to CASSSGGLSNQPQHF.

This clone was detected once. The CDR3 loop is CASSQDWGDAYYGYTF. The CDR3 nucleotides read TGTGCCAGCAGCCAAGATTGGGGGGACGCATACTATGGCTACACCTTC. The chain is built from TRBV4-2 and TRBJ1-2; TRBD1 might be the D (5 bases). Germline-derived CDR1 and CDR2 are LGHNA and YNFKEQ. The V end lost 0 bases, the J end lost 3 bases, and 14 bases lay between the germline ends. The CDR3 sequence is 16 residues long.

This clone showed up just a few times. The rearrangement uses TRBV5-4 and TRBJ2-1; D perhaps matches TRBD1 (6 bases). V gave up 2 bases and J gave up 3 bases, with 9 bases separating them. Germline V gene sequence: CDR1 SGHNT, CDR2 YYREEE (reference sequence). The CDR3 covers 14 residues. The CDR3 spells CASSLGQSYNEQFF. The CDR3 bases are TGTGCCAGCAGCTTAGGACAGAGCTACAATGAGCAGTTCTTC.

The table lists this clone with a count of one. This rearrangement joins TRBV7-8 to TRBJ2-1, with D perhaps TRBD2 (6 bases). In germline, CDR1 is SGHVS, CDR2 FQNEAQ. V was cut by 2 bases and J by 9 bases, with 11 bases left in between. The CDR3 consists of 13 residues. The CDR3 sequence: CASSLQTEGEQFF. The CDR3 DNA reads as TGTGCCAGCAGCTTACAAACGGAGGGTGAGCAGTTCTTC. The variable domain in full, with the rest retrieved from reference TRBV7-8 and TRBJ2-1, is GAGVSQSPRYKVAKRGQDVALRCDPISGHVSLFWYQQALGQGPEFLTYFQNEAQLDKSGLPSDRFFAERPEGSVSTLKIQRTQQEDSAVYLCASSLQTEGEQFFGPGTRLTVL.

The chain employs TRBV6-1 and TRBJ1-2, with 12 bases matching TRBD1. Germline lookup yields CDR1 MNHNS and CDR2 SASEGT. With V trimmed by 1 base and J by 2 bases, 8 bases remained unmatched. CDR3 length: 18 residues. As DNA, the CDR3 is TGTGCCAGCAGTGAAGTGTGGGACAGGGGGCGAGGCAACTATGGCTACACCTTC. Translating it yields CASSEVWDRGRGNYGYTF.

The CDR3 region is CASSPPSTDTQYF. Here the CDR3 DNA reads TGTGCCAGCAGCCCCCCTAGCACAGATACGCAGTATTTT. The rearrangement uses TRBV7-9 and TRBJ2-3; D is unresolved. V was trimmed by 5 bases and J by 0 bases, leaving 6 bases between them. This CDR3 has 13 amino acids. Germline V gene sequence: CDR1 SEHNR, CDR2 FQNEAQ (reference sequence).

This CDR3 reads CASRSTSGQPQHF. The CDR3 nucleotides are TGTGCCAGCAGATCCACTTCGGGGCAGCCCCAGCATTTT. The V and J genes are TRBV6-5 and TRBJ1-5; no reliable D call. Germline assignment: CDR1 MNHEY and CDR2 SVGAGI. The V end was cut by 6 bases, the J end by 7 bases, with 13 bases between. The CDR3 is 13 residues long.

The chain has TRBV7-3 and TRBJ2-7; 14 positions agree with TRBD2. Germline V gene data show CDR1 as SGHTA and CDR2 as FQGTGA. This CDR3 is 13 amino acids long. V lost 1 base, J lost 13 bases, and 3 bases stayed unmatched. The CDR3: CASSLRGLAGVYF. The CDR3 region has the DNA TGTGCCAGCAGCTTAAGGGGACTAGCGGGGGTTTACTTC. Drawing the rest from reference TRBV7-3 and TRBJ2-7, the complete variable domain is GAGVSQTPSNKVTEKGKYVELRCDPISGHTALYWYRQSLGQGPEFLIYFQGTGAADDSGLPNDRFFAVRPEGSVSTLKIQRTERGDSAVYLCASSLRGLAGVYFGPGTRLTVT.

This clone is a singleton in its sample. The CDR3 here is CASSLETFGTREQETQYF. The CDR3 DNA reads TGTGCCAGCAGCTTAGAAACCTTCGGGACTAGAGAGCAAGAGACCCAGTACTTC. V and J are TRBV7-6 and TRBJ2-5, with TRBD2 identical over 8 bases. V gave up 1 base and J gave up 2 bases; unmatched junction bases: 12. The CDR3 sequence is 18 residues long. From germline, CDR1 is SGHVS and CDR2 FNYEAQ.

The chain carries TRBV5-4 and TRBJ2-2; D may be TRBD2 (6 bases). The CDR3 contains 14 residues. Trimming left V 0 bases short and J 6 bases short, with 9 bases between. CDR1 and CDR2 (germline): SGHNT, YYREEE (reference sequence). The CDR3 DNA is TGTGCCAGCAGCTTGGAGGCGGGGTCCGGGGAGCTGTTTTTT. It is translated as CASSLEAGSGELFF.

This chain uses TRBV7-2 with TRBJ2-5; 10 bases map to TRBD2. The CDR3 is 14 amino acids. V lost 5 bases and J lost 5; bases outside the gene matches: 5. Germline assignment: CDR1 SGHTA and CDR2 FQGNSA. The CDR3, as DNA: TGTGCCAGCAGCCCTAGCGGGGGAAGGGAGACCCAGTACTTC. Its translation is CASSPSGGRETQYF. The variable domain in full, completed from reference TRBV7-2 and TRBJ2-5, reads GAGVSQSPSNKVTEKGKDVELRCDPISGHTALYWYRQSLGQGLEFLIYFQGNSAPDKSGLPSDRFSAERTGGSVSTLTIQRTQQEDSAVYLCASSPSGGRETQYFGPGTRLLVL.

The gene calls are TRBV18 and TRBJ2-2; TRBD2 is a possible D gene (6 bases). CDR3 size: 16 residues. The ends were cut back, 0 bases at V and 3 bases at J, with 11 bases in the middle. Germline V lookup: CDR1 KGHSH, CDR2 LQKENI. CDR3 coding DNA: TGTGCCAGCTCACCACCGTGGGGGGTTCACACCGGGGAGCTGTTTTTT. Residues: CASSPPWGVHTGELFF.

This clone was observed once. V and J are TRBV5-1 and TRBJ2-7, with D possibly being TRBD2 (6 bases). Germline V gene sequence: CDR1 SGHRS, CDR2 YFSETQ. V was shortened by 4 bases and J by 5 bases, with 16 bases between the two germline ends. This CDR3 is 14 amino acids long. In DNA form, the CDR3 reads TGCGCCAGCAGCGCAGCTAGCGACATAGACGAGCAGTACTTC. Translating it yields CASSAASDIDEQYF.

The chain combines TRBV6-5 with TRBJ1-1; weak D call: TRBD1 (5 bases). This CDR3 spans 12 amino acids. Per germline, CDR1 MNHEY and CDR2 SVGAGI. Trimming removed 5 bases at V and 4 bases at J, with 8 bases between. CDR3 nucleotide sequence: TGTGCCAGCAGTCCAGGGCCCACTGAAGCTTTCTTT. It translates to CASSPGPTEAFF.

This clone was observed a single time. The chain carries TRBV4-2 and TRBJ2-3; a possible D gene is TRBD1 (5 bases). Trimming shortened V by 5 bases and J by 5 bases, and 5 bases separated the two germline ends. Germline values: CDR1 LGHNA, CDR2 YNFKEQ. The CDR3 is made up of 11 amino acids. The CDR3 nucleotides read TGTGCCAGCAGCACAGGAGATACGCAGTATTTT. Translated, it gives CASSTGDTQYF.

The chain links TRBV5-4 to TRBJ1-1; maybe TRBD1 (5 bases). The V and J ends lost 0 bases and 1 base respectively, with 13 bases between them. Per germline, CDR1 SGHNT and CDR2 YYREEE (reference sequence). The CDR3 runs to 16 residues. The CDR3 coding sequence is TGTGCCAGCAGCTTGGCCTTCGGACAAAAGAACACTGAAGCTTTCTTT. Residues: CASSLAFGQKNTEAFF.

The V and J genes are TRBV4-1 and TRBJ2-2; the D gene is possibly TRBD2 (5 bases). The CDR3 sequence is 16 residues long. Germline V CDR1 and CDR2: MGHRA, YSYEKL. V dropped 3 bases and J dropped 1 base, with 12 bases sitting between them. CDR3 sequence (DNA): TGCGCCAGCAGCCAGCCCCTCCGGGGGAACACCGGGGAGCTGTTTTTT. It codes for CASSQPLRGNTGELFF.

This clone has a single count. This rearrangement joins TRBV18 to TRBJ2-1, with 11 bases lining up with TRBD2. Germline V CDR1 and CDR2: KGHSH, LQKENI. The CDR3 runs 15 residues. The J segment lost 9 bases and the V segment lost 3 bases, leaving 7 bases of the junction unmatched. The CDR3 sequence is CASSPGLAGGFEQFF. In DNA, the CDR3 is TGTGCCAGCTCACCGGGGCTAGCGGGAGGATTTGAGCAGTTCTTC.

The V call is TRBV7-3, the J call TRBJ2-7; 8 nucleotides line up with TRBD2. V lost 0 bases to trimming and J lost 6 bases; unmatched junction nucleotides: 4. The CDR3 totals 14 residues. CDR1 SGHTA and CDR2 FQGTGA come from the germline V gene. The CDR3 region is CASSLTAGAAEQYF. CDR3 coding DNA: TGTGCCAGCAGCTTAACAGCGGGAGCTGCCGAGCAGTACTTC. Based on the CDR3 plus reference TRBV7-3 and TRBJ2-7, the full variable domain is GAGVSQTPSNKVTEKGKYVELRCDPISGHTALYWYRQSLGQGPEFLIYFQGTGAADDSGLPNDRFFAVRPEGSVSTLKIQRTERGDSAVYLCASSLTAGAAEQYFGPGTRLTVT.

This chain connects TRBV9 to TRBJ2-1; 8 nucleotides match TRBD2. In germline, CDR1 is SGDLS, CDR2 YYNGEE. V gave up 1 base and J gave up 4 bases; unmatched junction bases: 4. The CDR3 totals 15 residues. CDR3 sequence reads: CASSVPSGGYNEQFF. CDR3 DNA sequence: TGTGCCAGCAGCGTACCCAGCGGGGGTTACAATGAGCAGTTCTTC.